Listed below are T cell receptor beta chains from one sample, sequenced in a study of control samples from healthy donors and cancer patients. The repertoire was sequenced with immunoSEQ multiplex PCR; TCRdb's copy has only in-frame clones and lacks some. The data show tens of thousands of clones, 70% to 90% seen once. Specimen: blood. The receptors were sampled from a man aged 50 to 60 in good health. The CDR3 runs from the conserved cysteine through the conserved F or W. Fields, in order: clone size, D gene, J gene, V gene, CDR3 DNA, CDR3 protein. The D gene is left open where the match is weak. Clone size is not always given. Where it is, it says once, few, many or a class for expanded clones.

clone_size: -
d_call: -
j_call: TRBJ2-5
v_call: TRBV24-1
cdr3_nt: TGTGCCACCAGTGATAGCCCGCAAGAGACCCAGTACTTC
cdr3_aa: CATSDSPQETQYF

clone_size: -
d_call: -
j_call: TRBJ1-3
v_call: TRBV2
cdr3_nt: TGTGCTGGGCGGGGGAGTGGAAACACCATATATTTT
cdr3_aa: CAGRGSGNTIYF

clone_size: -
d_call: -
j_call: TRBJ1-4
v_call: TRBV5-6
cdr3_nt: TGTGCCAGCAGCTGGGGACATCGTCCGGGGGCAACTAATGAAAAACTGTTTTTT
cdr3_aa: CASSWGHRPGATNEKLFF

clone_size: -
d_call: TRBD1
j_call: TRBJ2-2
v_call: TRBV14
cdr3_nt: TGTGCCAGCAGCCTGACAGGGGTGTACACCGGGGAGCTGTTTTTT
cdr3_aa: CASSLTGVYTGELFF

clone_size: once
d_call: TRBD2
j_call: TRBJ2-3
v_call: TRBV5-1
cdr3_nt: TGCGCCAGCAGCTTGGCTTATATCGGGGGGGGTATAGATACGCAGTATTTT
cdr3_aa: CASSLAYIGGGIDTQYF

clone_size: few
d_call: TRBD1
j_call: TRBJ1-1
v_call: TRBV6-2/TRBV6-3
cdr3_nt: TGTGCCAGCAGTTACTATGGCCAGGGGGCAACTGAAGCTTTCTTT
cdr3_aa: CASSYYGQGATEAFF

clone_size: -
d_call: TRBD1
j_call: TRBJ1-1
v_call: TRBV5-1
cdr3_nt: TGCGCCAGCCGTAGGGGGCCTGACACTGAAGCTTTCTTT
cdr3_aa: CASRRGPDTEAFF

clone_size: -
d_call: -
j_call: TRBJ1-4
v_call: TRBV4-1
cdr3_nt: TGCGCCAGCAGCCAAGCTGCCGCCCCGAGGGTTTTT
cdr3_aa: CASSQAAAPRVF

clone_size: -
d_call: -
j_call: TRBJ1-4
v_call: TRBV6-5
cdr3_nt: TGTGCCAGCAGTTACTCCGCCCCCGGAGCTAATGAAAAACTGTTTTTT
cdr3_aa: CASSYSAPGANEKLFF

clone_size: -
d_call: -
j_call: TRBJ1-3
v_call: TRBV10-3
cdr3_nt: TGTGCCATCAGTGACCAGATAGGACAAAACTCTGGAAACACCATATATTTT
cdr3_aa: CAISDQIGQNSGNTIYF

clone_size: -
d_call: -
j_call: TRBJ1-5
v_call: TRBV10-3
cdr3_nt: TGTGCCATCACGCGATACCTCAATCAGCCCCAGCATTTT
cdr3_aa: CAITRYLNQPQHF

clone_size: -
d_call: -
j_call: TRBJ1-1
v_call: TRBV4-1
cdr3_nt: TGCGCCAGCAGCCATCTGTTTGATGAAGCTTTCTTT
cdr3_aa: CASSHLFDEAFF

clone_size: -
d_call: -
j_call: TRBJ2-3
v_call: TRBV9
cdr3_nt: TGTGCCAGCAGCCCTATAACAGATACGCAGTATTTT
cdr3_aa: CASSPITDTQYF

clone_size: -
d_call: -
j_call: TRBJ2-7
v_call: TRBV29-1
cdr3_nt: TGCAGCGTTGGTTGGCACTACTCCTACGAGCAGTACTTC
cdr3_aa: CSVGWHYSYEQYF

clone_size: -
d_call: -
j_call: TRBJ2-7
v_call: TRBV14
cdr3_nt: TGTGCCAGCAGCCAAGGGCACGATACCGGGTCCTCCTACGAGCAGTACTTC
cdr3_aa: CASSQGHDTGSSYEQYF

clone_size: -
d_call: TRBD2
j_call: TRBJ2-1
v_call: TRBV9
cdr3_nt: TGTGCCAGCAGCGATTTTAGCGGGAGTATCTTCAATGAGCAGTTCTTC
cdr3_aa: CASSDFSGSIFNEQFF

clone_size: -
d_call: -
j_call: TRBJ2-3
v_call: TRBV25-1
cdr3_nt: TGTGCCAGCAGTGACAGGGAGGCAGGGGAAGGAGATACGCAGTATTTT
cdr3_aa: CASSDREAGEGDTQYF

clone_size: -
d_call: -
j_call: TRBJ2-1
v_call: TRBV9
cdr3_nt: TGTGCCAGCAGCGTAGAGGAGGCCTCCTACAGCTCCTACAATGAGCAGTTCTTC
cdr3_aa: CASSVEEASYSSYNEQFF

clone_size: once
d_call: TRBD2
j_call: TRBJ2-5
v_call: TRBV5-4
cdr3_nt: TGTGCCAGCAGCCCCGCAGGACTAGCGGGGGGGCGTGAAGAGACCCAGTACTTC
cdr3_aa: CASSPAGLAGGREETQYF

clone_size: -
d_call: TRBD2
j_call: TRBJ2-7
v_call: TRBV4-2
cdr3_nt: TGTGCCAGCAGCCAAGGGGGAGCGGGAGCTTACGAGCAGTACTTC
cdr3_aa: CASSQGGAGAYEQYF

clone_size: -
d_call: -
j_call: TRBJ1-5
v_call: TRBV9
cdr3_nt: TGTGCCAGCAGCGTAGTAAGGGATCGCGATCAGCCCCAGCATTTT
cdr3_aa: CASSVVRDRDQPQHF

clone_size: -
d_call: TRBD1
j_call: TRBJ2-2
v_call: TRBV27
cdr3_nt: TGTGCCAGCAGTTCCCCTTCGACAGGGGTAGGAGGGGAGCTGTTTTTT
cdr3_aa: CASSSPSTGVGGELFF

clone_size: -
d_call: -
j_call: TRBJ1-1
v_call: TRBV7-2
cdr3_nt: TGTGCCAGCAGCTTAGTCCAGGGAAAAGCTTTCTTT
cdr3_aa: CASSLVQGKAFF

clone_size: -
d_call: -
j_call: TRBJ2-7
v_call: TRBV9
cdr3_nt: TGTGCCAGCAGCCCGAGTAGAGGGGAGGCCGCCTACGAGCAGTACTTC
cdr3_aa: CASSPSRGEAAYEQYF

clone_size: once
d_call: -
j_call: TRBJ2-3
v_call: TRBV7-3
cdr3_nt: TGTGCCAGCAGCTTCGGAGGGGTGACAGATACGCAGTATTTT
cdr3_aa: CASSFGGVTDTQYF

clone_size: once
d_call: TRBD1
j_call: TRBJ1-2
v_call: TRBV10-3
cdr3_nt: TGTGCCATCAAGGGGTCGGGACAGATTAACTATGGCTACACCTTC
cdr3_aa: CAIKGSGQINYGYTF

clone_size: -
d_call: -
j_call: TRBJ2-5
v_call: TRBV7-2
cdr3_nt: TGTGCCAGCAGCTTAGCCGGGACACCGCAAGAGACCCAGTACTTC
cdr3_aa: CASSLAGTPQETQYF

clone_size: -
d_call: -
j_call: TRBJ2-5
v_call: TRBV9
cdr3_nt: TGTGCCAGCAGCGGGTCCTTCGGGGGAGAGACCCAGTACTTC
cdr3_aa: CASSGSFGGETQYF

clone_size: -
d_call: -
j_call: TRBJ1-3
v_call: TRBV19
cdr3_nt: TGTGCCAGTACTTTACTAGGGGCTGGAAACACCATATATTTT
cdr3_aa: CASTLLGAGNTIYF

clone_size: -
d_call: -
j_call: TRBJ2-5
v_call: TRBV15
cdr3_nt: TGTGCCACCAGCAAATCCGGGACCGAGGAGACCCAGTACTTC
cdr3_aa: CATSKSGTEETQYF

clone_size: -
d_call: TRBD2
j_call: TRBJ2-1
v_call: TRBV5-1
cdr3_nt: TGCGCCAGCAGCTTGACGATTAGCGGGAGCTCCTACAATGAGCAGTTCTTC
cdr3_aa: CASSLTISGSSYNEQFF

clone_size: -
d_call: -
j_call: TRBJ1-5
v_call: TRBV3-1/TRBV3-2
cdr3_nt: TGTGCCAGCAGCCAAGAATCAGGGGCACGGGGCAATCAGCCCCAGCATTTT
cdr3_aa: CASSQESGARGNQPQHF

clone_size: -
d_call: TRBD2
j_call: TRBJ2-1
v_call: TRBV7-6
cdr3_nt: TGTGCCAGCAGCTCGCAGATCACCCTGACTAGCGCCAACTCCTACAATGAGCAGTTCTTC
cdr3_aa: CASSSQITLTSANSYNEQFF

clone_size: -
d_call: -
j_call: TRBJ1-1
v_call: TRBV18
cdr3_nt: TGTGCCAGCTCACCCCGGGCCTTAAACACTGAAGCTTTCTTT
cdr3_aa: CASSPRALNTEAFF

clone_size: -
d_call: TRBD2
j_call: TRBJ2-1
v_call: TRBV6-2/TRBV6-3
cdr3_nt: TGTGCCAGCAGCTTCTTTAGCGGGGGCCAGCAGTTCTTC
cdr3_aa: CASSFFSGGQQFF

clone_size: -
d_call: TRBD1
j_call: TRBJ2-3
v_call: TRBV25-1
cdr3_nt: TGTGCCAGCAGTGCCCGGACAGGGATGGACTATACGCAGTATTTT
cdr3_aa: CASSARTGMDYTQYF

clone_size: once
d_call: -
j_call: TRBJ2-5
v_call: TRBV7-2
cdr3_nt: TGTGCCAGCAGCTTTGTAGGGGAAGGAAGAGAGACCCAGTACTTC
cdr3_aa: CASSFVGEGRETQYF

clone_size: -
d_call: -
j_call: TRBJ1-1
v_call: TRBV7-2
cdr3_nt: TGTGCCAGCAGCTTAGCGAGGGGTGTGAACACTGAAGCTTTCTTT
cdr3_aa: CASSLARGVNTEAFF

clone_size: -
d_call: -
j_call: TRBJ2-1
v_call: TRBV9
cdr3_nt: TGTGCCAGCAGCCCTTGGACGGGGTACAATGAGCAGTTCTTC
cdr3_aa: CASSPWTGYNEQFF

clone_size: -
d_call: -
j_call: TRBJ1-1
v_call: TRBV12-3/TRBV12-4
cdr3_nt: TGTGCCAGCAGTTTAGGGGCGGAGGCTTTCTTT
cdr3_aa: CASSLGAEAFF

clone_size: -
d_call: -
j_call: TRBJ2-7
v_call: TRBV11-3
cdr3_nt: TGTGCCAGCAGCACGGGAGACTCCTACGAGCAGTACTTC
cdr3_aa: CASSTGDSYEQYF

clone_size: -
d_call: -
j_call: TRBJ2-2
v_call: TRBV4-3
cdr3_nt: TGCGCCAGCAGCCAATTTTCTATAGTGAACACCGGGGAGCTGTTTTTT
cdr3_aa: CASSQFSIVNTGELFF

clone_size: -
d_call: -
j_call: TRBJ2-2
v_call: TRBV5-1
cdr3_nt: TGCGCCAGCAGCTTGGTAGGGGACACCTACACCGGGGAGCTGTTTTTT
cdr3_aa: CASSLVGDTYTGELFF

clone_size: few
d_call: -
j_call: TRBJ1-5
v_call: TRBV6-6
cdr3_nt: TGTGCCAGCAGTTCCCGTGAGTCAGAAAATCAGCCCCAGCATTTT
cdr3_aa: CASSSRESENQPQHF

clone_size: -
d_call: TRBD1
j_call: TRBJ2-3
v_call: TRBV19
cdr3_nt: TGTGCCAGTAGTATATTAGCGACAGGGGGCACAGATACGCAGTATTTT
cdr3_aa: CASSILATGGTDTQYF